These 21 T cell receptor beta chains came from one sample sequenced in a study of beta chain features in type 1 diabetes. Of the isolated RNA, all was reverse transcribed, and so the sequenced material was expressed TCRB transcripts. Libraries were prepared by immunoSEQ multiplex PCR; TCRdb keeps only in-frame clonotypes and omits some of them. The sample lists 350,000 or so clones, 15% to 20% seen once, with approximately 0.046% in the top ten. The specimen sequenced was naive CD4+ T cells from blood. The receptors originated from a woman aged 18-29 years in good health.

V is TRBV18 and J is TRBJ2-2; no firm D call. V was cut by 3 bases and J by 6 bases, with 8 bases left in between. The germline V gene encodes CDR1 KGHSH and CDR2 LQKENI. CDR3 length: 13 residues. CDR3: CASSPGRAGELFF. CDR3 in DNA: TGTGCCAGCTCACCGGGCCGCGCCGGGGAGCTGTTTTTT.

V is TRBV9 and J is TRBJ1-5; D is perhaps TRBD1 (6 bases). Germline assignment: CDR1 SGDLS and CDR2 YYNGEE. The CDR3 length is 15 residues. Trimming removed 3 bases from V and 2 bases from J, with 12 bases in between. The CDR3 loop is CASSEGGAGNQPQHF. DNA for the CDR3: TGTGCCAGCAGCGAGGGGGGGGCTGGCAATCAGCCCCAGCATTTT.

This clone was seen only a few times. The genes are TRBV7-9 and TRBJ1-1, with D unresolved. Germline V gene data show CDR1 as SEHNR and CDR2 as FQNEAQ (reference sequence). Trimming shortened V by 1 base and J by 11 bases, and 14 bases separated the two germline ends. The CDR3 spans 13 residues. For the CDR3, the DNA is TGTGCCAGCAGCTTAGAGGAACACTCGAGGGCTTTCTTT. Its translation: CASSLEEHSRAFF.

J is TRBJ1-1 and V is TRBV27; a weak D match, TRBD1 (6 bases). Germline V gene lookup returns CDR1 MNHEY and CDR2 SMNVEV (reference sequence). The CDR3 is 14 amino acids. The germline V and J ends were trimmed by 3 bases and 3 bases, with 11 bases remaining between them. CDR3: CASSLIGQYTEAFF. The CDR3 nucleotides are TGTGCCAGCAGTTTGATCGGACAGTACACTGAAGCTTTCTTT.

The rearrangement joins TRBV6-6 to TRBJ1-2, with TRBD1 as a possible D gene (6 bases). Germline values: CDR1 MNHNY, CDR2 SVGAGI (reference sequence). The V end was cut by 2 bases, the J end by 8 bases, with 15 bases between. CDR3 length: 14 residues. The CDR3 bases are TGTGCCAGCAGTTACAAAGGGACACCGGAGGGCTACACCTTC. This codes for CASSYKGTPEGYTF.

About this clone: The DNA is left out, because the CDR3 cannot be placed on it with certainty; the CDR3 is given as TCRdb lists it. The V and J genes are TRBV23-1 and TRBJ1-4; no check of the table's D call, TRBD1, against the DNA was made. TRBV23-1 is an open reading frame whose function is uncertain. Ends included, the CDR3 has 14 residues. The CDR3 loop is CASSPTNRDKNCFF.

There are a few counts of this clone. The chain has TRBV6-1 and TRBJ1-5, with 11 bases identical to TRBD1. V lost 4 bases to trimming and J lost 2 bases; unmatched junction nucleotides: 10. Germline loops: CDR1 MNHNS, CDR2 SASEGT. There are 18 residues in the CDR3. The CDR3 loop reads CASSVGTGGVFGNQPQHF. The CDR3 DNA sequence: TGTGCCAGCAGTGTCGGGACAGGGGGAGTTTTCGGCAATCAGCCCCAGCATTTT.

This clone was seen a few times. J is TRBJ2-3 and V is TRBV30; 8 bases map to TRBD2. Germline-derived CDR1 and CDR2 are GTSNPN and SVGIG (reference sequence). The CDR3 is 17 amino acids. V gave up 0 bases and J gave up 1 base; unmatched junction bases: 9. CDR3 region: CAWSVRRTSRGTDTQYF. The CDR3, as DNA: TGTGCCTGGAGTGTAAGGAGGACTAGCCGGGGCACAGATACGCAGTATTTT.

The chain has TRBV4-1 and TRBJ1-1; D possibly corresponds to TRBD1 (6 bases). This CDR3 has 15 amino acids. Looked up from germline, CDR1 is MGHRA and CDR2 is YSYEKL. With 6 bases removed from V and 6 bases from J, the gap between germline ends came to 20 bases. This CDR3 reads CASSQTFRDTSEAFF. In DNA, the CDR3 is TGCGCCAGCAGTCAGACGTTCCGGGACACTTCTGAAGCTTTCTTT.

The rearrangement joins TRBV7-9 to TRBJ2-2; 9 bases map to TRBD1. The trim removed 10 bases at V and 2 bases at J, leaving 8 bases unmatched. Germline loops: CDR1 SEHNR, CDR2 FQNEAQ (reference sequence). The CDR3 consists of 15 residues. In DNA, the CDR3 is TGTGCCACACAGCGGGGACAGGGAAACACCGGGGAGCTGTTTTTT. It codes for CATQRGQGNTGELFF. Looking up the rest from reference TRBV7-9 and TRBJ2-2 gives the full variable domain: DTGVSQNPRHKITKRGQNVTFRCDPISEHNRLYWYRQTLGQGPEFLTYFQNEAQLEKSRLLSDRFSAERPKGSFSTLEIQRTEQGDSAMYLCATQRGQGNTGELFFGEGSRLTVL.

Turning to this clone: The sample has other DNA sequences that encode this CDR3 too. The rearrangement uses TRBV5-1 and TRBJ1-1; 10 bases line up with TRBD1. Trimming cost V 4 bases and J 4 bases; bases outside gene matches: 4. This CDR3 comprises 14 residues. Germline-derived CDR1 and CDR2 are SGHRS and YFSETQ. The CDR3 is CASSPGQGGTEAFF. DNA of the CDR3: TGCGCCAGCAGCCCCGGACAGGGGGGCACTGAAGCTTTCTTT.

CDR3 sequence (DNA): TGTGCCAGCAGTTACTCTGGGACAATCTACGAGCAGTACTTC. The encoded protein is CASSYSGTIYEQYF. The chain links TRBV6-5 to TRBJ2-7; possibly TRBD1 for D (6 bases). CDR1 is MNHEY and CDR2 is SVGAGI in the germline V gene. The CDR3 contains 14 residues. Trimming took 0 bases from V and 3 from J, leaving 9 bases between them.

This clone has a handful of counts. J is TRBJ2-3 and V is TRBV7-9; weak D call: TRBD1 (6 bases). Germline-derived CDR1 and CDR2 are SEHNR and FQNEAQ (reference sequence). The CDR3 spans 14 residues. With 5 bases removed from V and 2 bases from J, the gap between germline ends came to 11 bases. CDR3 region: CASSPGQYTDTQYF. As DNA, the CDR3 is TGTGCCAGCAGCCCAGGACAGTACACAGATACGCAGTATTTT.

The chain uses TRBV29-1 and TRBJ2-7, with D perhaps matching TRBD2 (5 bases). Germline V gene sequence: CDR1 SQVTM, CDR2 ANQGSEA. This CDR3 is 13 amino acids long. V shed 7 bases and J shed 4 bases, with 17 bases lying between them. The chain's CDR3 is CSAGLHRSYEQYF. For the CDR3, the DNA is TGCAGCGCCGGACTCCACCGGTCTTACGAGCAGTACTTC.

This clone was observed a handful of times. This sequence joins TRBV5-1 and TRBJ2-1; a weak D match, TRBD1 (5 bases). V was clipped by 5 bases and J by 5 bases, with 11 bases between them. The CDR3 loop spans 13 amino acids. From germline, CDR1 is SGHRS and CDR2 YFSETQ. This chain's CDR3 is CASRKGPDNEQFF. The CDR3 DNA follows: TGCGCCAGCAGGAAGGGGCCCGACAATGAGCAGTTCTTC. Using reference TRBV5-1 and TRBJ2-1 for the parts outside the CDR3, the full variable domain is KAGVTQTPRYLIKTRGQQVTLSCSPISGHRSVSWYQQTPGQGLQFLFEYFSETQRNKGNFPGRFSGRQFSNSRSEMNVSTLELGDSALYLCASRKGPDNEQFFGPGTRLTVL.

The chain carries TRBV25-1 and TRBJ1-1; 7 nucleotides match TRBD1. This CDR3 contains 12 residues. Germline V gives CDR1 MGHDK, CDR2 SYGVNS. Trimming took 2 bases from V and 10 from J; bases not matched to a gene: 4. CDR3 nucleotides: TGTGCCAGCAGTGAAGAGACAGGGCGAGCTTTCTTT. This codes for CASSEETGRAFF. Based on the CDR3 plus reference TRBV25-1 and TRBJ1-1, the full variable domain is EADIYQTPRYLVIGTGKKITLECSQTMGHDKMYWYQQDPGMELHLIHYSYGVNSTEKGDLSSESTVSRIRTEHFPLTLESARPSHTSQYLCASSEETGRAFFGQGTRLTVV.

This clone was observed a few times. This chain connects TRBV29-1 to TRBJ1-1; D remains ambiguous. The CDR3 loop spans 13 amino acids. In germline, CDR1 is SQVTM, CDR2 ANQGSEA. Trimming cost V 7 bases and J 5 bases, with 17 bases left between them. This CDR3 reads CSGRGPLETEAFF. CDR3 sequence (DNA): TGCAGCGGAAGAGGGCCTTTAGAGACTGAAGCTTTCTTT.

The chain couples TRBV30 to TRBJ2-5; TRBD1 matches at 9 bases. The CDR3 sequence is 14 residues long. Germline V lookup: CDR1 GTSNPN, CDR2 SVGIG (reference sequence). Germline trimming cut 4 bases from V and 3 bases from J; bases unmatched to any gene: 6. The CDR3 DNA sequence: TGTGCCTGGATCGGACAGGGGCGAAAAGAGACCCAGTACTTC. Protein: CAWIGQGRKETQYF.

J is TRBJ2-7 and V is TRBV12-5, with a possible D match to TRBD2 (5 bases). Trimming cost V 8 bases and J 5 bases, with 10 bases left between them. The CDR3 has 11 residues. CDR1 is LGHNT, CDR2 FRNRAP, per germline. This CDR3 is CASHSGDEQYF. For the CDR3, the DNA is TGTGCTAGTCATTCCGGGGACGAGCAGTACTTC.

The rearrangement links TRBV5-1 to TRBJ2-5; D may be TRBD1 (5 bases). Germline V gives CDR1 SGHRS, CDR2 YFSETQ. This CDR3 has 15 amino acids. V gave up 0 bases and J gave up 5 bases, with 14 bases separating them. This CDR3 is CASSLVGQSWETQYF. In nucleotides, the CDR3 is TGCGCCAGCAGCTTGGTTGGACAATCGTGGGAGACCCAGTACTTC.

This clone was observed a few times. V is TRBV5-1 and J is TRBJ2-2; 9 bases fit TRBD1. The V gene's germline CDR1 is SGHRS and CDR2 YFSETQ. The CDR3 is 16 amino acids. V trimming: 3 bases; J trimming: 2 bases; junction bases outside the gene matches: 5. The CDR3: CASSWDRDANTGELFF. The CDR3 DNA is TGCGCCAGCAGCTGGGACAGGGACGCAAACACCGGGGAGCTGTTTTTT.